These T cell receptor beta chains were read from a single sample in a study of spatial heterogeneity in lung cancer. TCRdb reprocessed the 5' RACE reads with MiXCR, giving one entry per CDR3 protein. The table shows several hundred distinct CDR3 sequences, with roughly 9.3% occurring only once. The sequencing here drew on lung tumor tissue, taken at surgery. Every receptor here comes from a male donor with early-stage non-small cell lung cancer. CDR3s include the opening cysteine and the closing phenylalanine or tryptophan. Each record gives: J gene, D gene, clone size, V gene, CDR3 protein, CDR3 DNA. The D gene is left open where the match is weak. The size field reads how often the clone was seen (once, few, many) or a class if it is expanded.

TRBJ2-5	-	medium-sized	TRBV5-1	CASSYSLGRGSRETQYF	TGCGCCAGCAGCTACTCTCTGGGCCGCGGCTCAAGAGAGACCCAGTACTTC
TRBJ1-2	-	medium-sized	TRBV2	CASSEARGVNYGYTF	TGTGCCAGCAGTGAAGCAAGGGGGGTTAACTATGGCTACACCTTC
TRBJ2-5	-	large	TRBV7-9	CASSLSVVETQYF	TGTGCCAGCAGCCTATCGGTCGTAGAGACCCAGTACTTC
TRBJ2-7	TRBD1	medium-sized	TRBV2	CASSPRARGSGEQYF	TGTGCCAGCAGTCCTAGGGCCAGGGGGTCAGGCGAGCAGTACTTC
TRBJ1-4	TRBD1	few	TRBV28	CASSSPDRGREKLFF	TGTGCCAGCAGTTCCCCGGACAGGGGGCGAGAAAAACTGTTTTTT
TRBJ2-1	-	hyperexpanded	TRBV4-3	CASSHWETSYNEQFF	TGCGCCAGCAGCCATTGGGAGACCTCCTACAATGAGCAGTTCTTC
TRBJ2-7	-	medium-sized	TRBV28	CASSLRETLSDEQYF	TGTGCCAGCAGTTTACGGGAAACTTTAAGCGACGAGCAGTACTTC
TRBJ2-7	-	medium-sized	TRBV6-2/TRBV6-3	CASSYRGQAPSYEQYF	TGTGCCAGCAGTTATCGGGGGCAGGCTCCCTCCTACGAGCAGTACTTC
TRBJ2-7	-	large	TRBV28	CASTPIGLRVYEQYF	TGTGCCAGCACCCCTATCGGGCTAAGGGTCTACGAGCAGTACTTC
TRBJ2-1	-	large	TRBV20-1	CSIRTDEQFF	TGCAGTATTCGGACTGATGAGCAGTTCTTC
TRBJ1-2	-	medium-sized	TRBV12-3/TRBV12-4	CASSLPGNYGYTF	TGTGCCAGCAGCCTGCCGGGGAACTATGGCTACACCTTC
TRBJ2-1	-	medium-sized	TRBV2	CASSARDPYNEQFF	TGTGCCAGCTCAGCACGTGATCCCTACAATGAGCAGTTCTTC
TRBJ2-1	-	medium-sized	TRBV6-2/TRBV6-3	CASRFGQGIYNEQFF	TGTGCCAGCAGATTCGGTCAGGGGATATACAATGAGCAGTTCTTC
TRBJ2-5	-	medium-sized	TRBV20-1	CSAPGSRETQYF	TGCAGTGCGCCCGGGAGTCGGGAGACCCAGTACTTC
TRBJ1-1	TRBD1	large	TRBV29-1	CSVVKTGADTEAFF	TGCAGCGTAGTCAAGACAGGGGCGGACACTGAAGCTTTCTTT
TRBJ2-1	-	medium-sized	TRBV4-2	CASSQEDYINNEQFF	TGTGCCAGCAGCCAAGAGGACTACATAAACAATGAGCAGTTCTTC